The clone carrying this T cell receptor beta chain was counted a few times. The target antigen is unknown. Per germline, CDR1 SEHNR and CDR2 FQNEAQ (reference sequence). The CDR3 contains 14 residues. Trimming at V came to 6 bases and at J to 2 bases, leaving 6 bases not matched to a gene. This sample is drawn from a study of blood T cells in healthy people across ages. Study conclusions and caveats: More naive CD4+ cells and higher diversity marked long-lived donors relative to aged donors.

Next came a second PCR, run for roughly 6 to 11 cycles, which used a sample-barcoded 5' primer along with a J-beta primer mix. MiXCR, applied by TCRdb to the 5' RACE reads, yields one record per CDR3 protein. The table has roughly 1.9 million distinct CDR3 sequences, about 39% seen once. The rearrangement links TRBV7-9 to TRBJ2-5, with 7 bases aligning to TRBD1. Sequenced material: blood. The TCR comes from a human donor in good health. The CDR3: CASSSRDRQETQYF. In DNA, the CDR3 is TGTGCCAGCAGTTCACGGGACAGACAAGAGACCCAGTACTTC.